This T cell receptor (beta chain) was captured in a study of tissue T cells after allogeneic stem cell transplantation. Study-level results: Blood and spleen captured only part of the tissue TCR repertoire. Anatomically similar tissues had similar TCR repertoires within each patient. Across patients, clones rarely overlapped, yet motif clusters were shared tissue-specifically.

The CDR3 is 13 residues long. Germline CDR1 and CDR2: GKSSPN and SITVG. Germline trimming cut 2 bases from V and 3 bases from J; bases unmatched to any gene: 2. Details on this clone: Its cognate antigen is unknown. Gene names denote mouse genes. The read terminates 1 residue before the CDR3 end, so the remaining end is supplied by the germline J gene.

Repertoires were generated with immunoSEQ multiplex PCR, while TCRdb's copy carries only in-frame clones and drops some. The table lists tens of thousands of clones, 65% to 80% of them singletons. The genes are TRBV31 and TRBJ2-4; 7 bases match TRBD2. This receptor was obtained from a pool of C57BL/6 mice in good health. The sequencing input was sorted cells pooled from one or two spleens. The CDR3 sequence: CAWSGGGQNTLYF. Incomplete CDR3 DNA: TGTGCCTGGAGTGGGGGGGGACAAAACACCTTGTAC. The entire variable domain, with the rest obtained from reference TRBV31 and TRBJ2-4, is as follows: AQTIHQWPVAEIKAVGSPLSLGCTIKGKSSPNLYWYWQATGGTLQQLFYSITVGQVESVVQLNLSASRPKDDQFILSTEKLLLSHSGFYLCAWSGGGQNTLYFGAGTRLSVL.